This T cell receptor (beta chain) was recorded in a study of neurological immune-mediated disorders. The CDR3 runs to 12 residues. Per germline, CDR1 DFQATT and CDR2 SNEGSKA (reference sequence). The ends were cut back, 6 bases at V and 5 bases at J, with 10 bases in the middle. The cDNA was generated by 5'RACE with 10-nucleotide random UMIs. TCRdb recomputed calls from the 5' RACE reads with MiXCR, one row per CDR3 protein. This sample has 39,000 or so distinct CDR3 sequences, with roughly 2.5% found just once. This clonotype was detected ten times or more. The material sequenced was PBMCs. The chain couples TRBV20-1 to TRBJ2-2; the D gene is possibly TRBD1 (6 bases). This receptor was identified in a young man with multiple sclerosis. The CDR3 protein is CSAPGETGELFF. The CDR3 coding sequence is TGCAGTGCCCCAGGGGAGACCGGGGAGCTGTTTTTT.